The 6 T cell receptor beta chains presented below share a single source sample, sequenced in a study of immune characterization of retroperitoneal liposarcoma (dated by TCRdb to between 2018 and 2021). To prepare the library, PCR was applied. Sequenced using a NextSeq 500. TCRdb handled the public reads itself, with Q25 trimming in fastp and clone calling in MiXCR, and kept productive beta chains. Each record represents a unique CDR3 protein, reported with the most common genes and DNA among its rows. The sample includes around 11,000 distinct CDR3 sequences, with approximately 26% observed a single time. In total, the top ten clones hold about 9% of the sample. Sequenced sample: tumor tissue. The receptors shown here come from a male donor with retroperitoneal liposarcoma.

This clonotype was observed a handful of times. The chain uses TRBV6-1 and TRBJ2-1; the match to TRBD1 covers 9 bases. The germline CDR1 and CDR2 sequences are MNHNS and SASEGT. The CDR3 is made up of 16 amino acids. J was trimmed by 10 bases and V by 1 base; bases with no gene match: 11. The DNA for the CDR3 is TGTGCCAGCAGTGAAGATGAAGGACAGGGGTCCTACGAGCAGTTCTTC. Amino acids: CASSEDEGQGSYEQFF.

A few counts support this clonotype. The chain recombines TRBV25-1 with TRBJ1-1; no definite D call. In germline, CDR1 is MGHDK, CDR2 SYGVNS. The V gene lost 8 bases and the J gene lost 12 bases, with 22 bases spanning the gap. The CDR3 runs 13 residues. The CDR3 sequence is CASGSPSPRRSFF. CDR3 nucleotide sequence: TGTGCCAGCGGTTCGCCATCGCCACGGCGATCTTTCTTT.

V and J are TRBV6-1 and TRBJ2-3, with 11 bases fitting TRBD2. With 0 bases clipped from V and 2 bases from J, the junction kept 1 base outside the gene matches. The CDR3 contains 16 residues. The germline V gene encodes CDR1 MNHNS and CDR2 SASEGT. The CDR3 here is CASSEASGGATDTQYF. The CDR3 bases are TGTGCCAGCAGTGAAGCTAGCGGGGGGGCCACAGATACGCAGTATTTT.

The chain links TRBV4-1 to TRBJ1-1, with D possibly TRBD1 on 5 matching bases. This CDR3 spans 14 amino acids. V was shortened by 6 bases and J by 1 base, with 12 bases between the two germline ends. Germline lookup yields CDR1 MGHRA and CDR2 YSYEKL. The CDR3 spells CASRGPLQNTEAFF. In DNA form, the CDR3 reads TGCGCCAGCAGGGGGCCACTTCAGAACACTGAAGCTTTCTTT.

This chain connects TRBV6-1 to TRBJ2-1; 10 nucleotides line up with TRBD1. Matching the DNA end better, TRBJ2-7 makes the J call doubtful. Germline CDR1 reads MNHNS; CDR2 reads SASEGT. The CDR3 contains 15 residues. The CDR3 sequence: CASSDPPDRGNEQYF. In DNA form, the CDR3 reads TGTGCCAGCAGTGATCCCCCGGACAGGGGGAATGAGCAGTACTTC.

This rearrangement joins TRBV6-1 to TRBJ2-4; 7 nucleotides line up with TRBD1. The V gene end was trimmed by 6 bases and the J gene end by 4 bases; junction bases not matched to a gene: 9. Germline V CDR1 and CDR2: MNHNS, SASEGT. The CDR3 spans 15 residues. The CDR3 bases are TGTGCCAGCAGGCCCGACAGGGCCGGGAAAAACATTCAGTACTTC. This sequence encodes CASRPDRAGKNIQYF.